Shown below are 28 T cell receptor beta chains from a single sample sequenced in a study of cytomegalovirus exposure and HLA in healthy donors. It was with 60 Vbeta and 13 Jbeta primers that the PCR ran. The data were produced by immunoSEQ multiplex PCR, yet TCRdb's version contains in-frame clones alone and is incomplete. The table shows about 190,000 clones, with 79% occurring only once. Sequenced material: PBMCs. These receptors were obtained from a woman aged 18-35 years in good health and CMV-seronegative.

In this sample, this clone turned up once. The chain carries TRBV7-3 and TRBJ2-1, with TRBD2 identical over 10 bases. V was clipped by 5 bases and J by 7 bases; unmatched bases: 8. CDR3 length: 15 amino acids. The germline CDR1 and CDR2 sequences are SGHTA and FQGTGA. As DNA, the CDR3 is TGTGCCAGCAGCCCCCTAGCGGGAGTTACAAATGAGCAGTTCTTC. Translation gives CASSPLAGVTNEQFF. The entire variable domain, with the rest obtained from reference TRBV7-3 and TRBJ2-1, is as follows: GAGVSQTPSNKVTEKGKYVELRCDPISGHTALYWYRQSLGQGPEFLIYFQGTGAADDSGLPNDRFFAVRPEGSVSTLKIQRTERGDSAVYLCASSPLAGVTNEQFFGPGTRLTVL.

The V and J genes are TRBV15 and TRBJ1-1; the match to TRBD1 covers 9 bases. CDR3 length equals 15 residues. V shed 4 bases and J 1 base; nucleotides not matched to a gene: 4. Germline V lookup: CDR1 LNHNV, CDR2 YYDKDF (reference sequence). CDR3 protein: CATSTGQGRNTEAFF. CDR3 coding DNA: TGTGCCACCAGCACTGGACAGGGGCGGAACACTGAAGCTTTCTTT.

This clone was observed a single time. The V gene is TRBV5-6, the J gene TRBJ2-3, with D uncertain. This CDR3 region has 13 residues. V lost 2 bases and J lost 4, with 8 bases in between. The germline V gene has CDR1 SGHDT and CDR2 YYEEEE. In DNA form, the CDR3 reads TGTGCCAGCAGCTTTGTTAGTTCAGATACGCAGTATTTT. Protein: CASSFVSSDTQYF.

The chain recombines TRBV28 with TRBJ2-3, with D maybe TRBD1 (5 bases). The CDR3 sequence is 15 residues long. Germline V lookup: CDR1 MDHEN, CDR2 SYDVKM. Trimming took 7 bases from V and 0 from J, leaving 14 bases between them. This CDR3 is CASIKGGQSTDTQYF. The CDR3 DNA sequence: TGTGCCAGCATCAAAGGCGGACAAAGCACAGATACGCAGTATTTT. Using reference TRBV28 and TRBJ2-3 for the parts outside the CDR3, the full variable domain is DVKVTQSSRYLVKRTGEKVFLECVQDMDHENMFWYRQDPGLGLRLIYFSYDVKMKEKGDIPEGYSVSREKKERFSLILESASTNQTSMYLCASIKGGQSTDTQYFGPGTRLTVL.

The gene calls are TRBV19 and TRBJ2-1; 8 bases map to TRBD2. The ends lost 7 bases at V and 9 bases at J; junction bases unmatched: 11. Per germline, CDR1 LNHDA and CDR2 SQIVND (reference sequence). The CDR3 extends over 14 amino acids. The CDR3 reads CASMSGGGPTEQFF. CDR3 nucleotide sequence: TGTGCCAGTATGAGCGGGGGCGGCCCGACTGAGCAGTTCTTC. Full variable domain (remainder filled in from reference TRBV19 and TRBJ2-1): DGGITQSPKYLFRKEGQNVTLSCEQNLNHDAMYWYRQDPGQGLRLIYYSQIVNDFQKGDIAEGYSVSREKKESFPLTVTSAQKNPTAFYLCASMSGGGPTEQFFGPGTRLTVL.

The V gene is TRBV28, the J gene TRBJ1-1; TRBD1 matches at 8 bases. V was clipped by 4 bases and J by 5 bases; unmatched bases: 3. The CDR3 length is 13 residues. Germline CDR1 reads MDHEN; CDR2 reads SYDVKM. The CDR3 protein is CASSSTGETEAFF. In DNA, the CDR3 is TGTGCCAGCAGTTCGACAGGGGAAACTGAAGCTTTCTTT.

This clone was counted a single time. The chain combines TRBV5-1 with TRBJ1-1, with TRBD1 matching 10 bases. This CDR3 has 13 residues. The V gene's germline CDR1 is SGHRS and CDR2 YFSETQ. J lost 8 bases, V lost 4 bases, and 5 bases had no gene match. The CDR3 reads CASSEDRGSEAFF. The CDR3 coding sequence is TGCGCCAGCAGCGAGGACAGGGGGTCGGAAGCTTTCTTT.

The chain carries TRBV28 and TRBJ1-1, with 8 bases identical to TRBD1. V shed 5 bases, J shed 1 base, and the junction held 6 bases outside the gene matches. Germline values: CDR1 MDHEN, CDR2 SYDVKM. CDR3 size: 15 residues. In nucleotides, the CDR3 is TGTGCCAGCAGTGCAGGGGGCGCTGGGAACACTGAAGCTTTCTTT. It yields the protein CASSAGGAGNTEAFF.

J is TRBJ1-5 and V is TRBV6-1; 9 bases fit TRBD1. The germline V gene has CDR1 MNHNS and CDR2 SASEGT. The CDR3 length is 14 residues. Losses at the gene ends were 4 bases for V and 5 bases for J; bases not matched to a gene: 3. The chain's CDR3 is CASSGTGAYQPQHF. The DNA for the CDR3 is TGTGCCAGCAGTGGGACAGGGGCTTATCAGCCCCAGCATTTT.

The genes are TRBV6-4 and TRBJ1-2, with TRBD1 as a possible D gene (6 bases). The CDR3 has 13 residues. Between the trimmed V and J ends, which lost 7 bases and 7 bases, there was a span of 16 bases. Germline-derived CDR1 and CDR2 are MRHNA and SNTAGT. CDR3 coding DNA: TGTGCCAGCACCGGCACAGGGTTATTTGGCTACACCTTC. Translated: CASTGTGLFGYTF.

This clone came up a few times. The V and J genes are TRBV29-1 and TRBJ1-1; maybe TRBD1 (6 bases). V was shortened by 4 bases and J by 4 bases, with 19 bases between the two germline ends. The CDR3 length is 15 residues. Per the germline V gene, CDR1 is SQVTM and CDR2 is ANQGSEA. The CDR3 sequence: CSVGRGGLGGTEAFF. The CDR3 nucleotides are TGCAGCGTTGGTAGGGGGGGTCTTGGGGGCACTGAAGCTTTCTTT.

This clone was seen just once. V is TRBV27 and J is TRBJ2-7, with 7 bases lining up with TRBD1. The germline CDR1 and CDR2 sequences are MNHEY and SMNVEV (reference sequence). Trimming took 6 bases from V and 4 from J; bases not matched to a gene: 15. The CDR3 totals 16 residues. CDR3 sequence reads: CASSPRFQGVLYEQYF. Written as DNA, the CDR3 is TGTGCCAGCAGCCCGCGTTTTCAGGGGGTACTATACGAGCAGTACTTC.

J is TRBJ1-5 and V is TRBV18; 12 bases align to TRBD1. The CDR3 loop spans 16 amino acids. V was clipped by 2 bases and J by 6 bases; unmatched bases: 5. Germline V lookup: CDR1 KGHSH, CDR2 LQKENI. The CDR3 coding sequence is TGTGCCAGCTCACCAGTGGGACAGGGGGCCGGTCAGCCCCAGCATTTT. Translating gives CASSPVGQGAGQPQHF.

The chain couples TRBV15 to TRBJ2-7; TRBD2 matches 7 bases. The CDR3 runs to 15 residues. The trim removed 5 bases at V and 3 bases at J, leaving 10 bases unmatched. Germline loops: CDR1 LNHNV, CDR2 YYDKDF (reference sequence). The CDR3 nucleotides are TGTGCCACCAGCCAGAGACGGTGGGGGGGCTACGAGCAGTACTTC. It yields the protein CATSQRRWGGYEQYF.

The rearrangement joins TRBV30 to TRBJ2-7, with a possible D match to TRBD1 (5 bases). V was trimmed by 8 bases and J by 0 bases, leaving 11 bases between them. The length of the CDR3 is 12 residues. The germline V gene has CDR1 GTSNPN and CDR2 SVGIG (reference sequence). CDR3 protein: CAAQTDSYEQYF. The CDR3 DNA sequence: TGTGCCGCCCAGACAGACTCCTACGAGCAGTACTTC.

In this sample, this clone turned up a few times. The CDR3 protein is CASSLLPPDRLPLHF. DNA for the CDR3: TGTGCCAGCAGCCTACTCCCGCCGGACAGGTTACCCCTCCACTTT. The J gene is TRBJ1-6, the V gene TRBV6-6; 7 positions match TRBD1. Germline trimming cut 6 bases from V and 12 bases from J; bases unmatched to any gene: 14. The CDR3 sequence is 15 residues long. Germline CDR1 MNHNY, CDR2 SVGAGI (reference sequence).

This clone has only a few counts. The V call is TRBV6-1, the J call TRBJ1-1; TRBD1 matches at 7 bases. Germline V lookup: CDR1 MNHNS, CDR2 SASEGT. The CDR3 has 12 amino acids. V lost 6 bases, J lost 11 bases, and 9 bases stayed unmatched. The CDR3 DNA follows: TGTGCCAGCAGCCTGGGACAGACGAAGGCTTTCTTT. Translating gives CASSLGQTKAFF.

V gene TRBV7-9 combines with J gene TRBJ1-1, with no clear D. The germline CDR1 and CDR2 sequences are SEHNR and FQNEAQ (reference sequence). CDR3 size: 13 residues. V shed 1 base and J shed 10 bases, with 13 bases lying between them. The CDR3 coding sequence is TGTGCCAGCAGCTTAGGGTCCACGGAGGGAGCTTTCTTT. Its protein product is CASSLGSTEGAFF.

V and J are TRBV10-2 and TRBJ2-1, with D possibly being TRBD1 or TRBD2 (6 bases each). This CDR3 spans 15 amino acids. Germline V lookup: CDR1 WSHSY, CDR2 SAAADI. Trimming pared 6 bases from V and 3 bases from J, leaving 15 bases between. CDR3 protein: CASREGHWIYNEQFF. CDR3 nucleotides: TGCGCCAGCAGGGAGGGACACTGGATCTACAATGAGCAGTTCTTC.

This clone was seen only a few times. The rearrangement uses TRBV11-3 and TRBJ2-5; 7 bases match TRBD1. The J segment lost 4 bases and the V segment lost 4 bases, leaving 9 bases of the junction unmatched. The CDR3 is made up of 15 amino acids. Germline V CDR1 and CDR2: SGHNT, YENEEA. The CDR3 region has the DNA TGTGCCAGCAGCTCAAGACAGGGTTTTGGAGAGACCCAGTACTTC. Its protein product is CASSSRQGFGETQYF. The full variable domain, in which reference TRBV11-3 and TRBJ2-5 provide the parts outside the CDR3, is EAGVVQSPRYKIIEKKQPVAFWCNPISGHNTLYWYLQNLGQGPELLIRYENEEAVDDSQLPKDRFSAERLKGVDSTLKIQPAELGDSAVYLCASSSRQGFGETQYFGPGTRLLVL.

This chain uses TRBV27 with TRBJ2-3; tentatively, D is TRBD2 (6 bases). Deletions cut 5 bases from V and 0 bases from J, with 15 bases between. The CDR3 extends over 16 amino acids. Germline-derived CDR1 and CDR2 are MNHEY and SMNVEV (reference sequence). The CDR3 is CASSEVGLASTDTQYF. In DNA, the CDR3 is TGTGCCAGCAGTGAAGTGGGACTCGCTAGCACAGATACGCAGTATTTT.

The rearrangement uses TRBV29-1 and TRBJ1-2; 12 nucleotides agree with TRBD1. Looked up from germline, CDR1 is SQVTM and CDR2 is ANQGSEA. Trimming cost V 6 bases and J 6 bases; bases outside gene matches: 11. This CDR3 has 15 amino acids. The CDR3 DNA reads TGCAGCGTCCAGATCCTCGGGACAGGGGGCGATGGCTACACCTTC. It codes for CSVQILGTGGDGYTF.

The chain has TRBV13 and TRBJ2-2; tentative D call: TRBD1 (5 bases). Germline V gene data show CDR1 as PRHDT and CDR2 as FYEKMQ (reference sequence). This CDR3 is built from 15 residues. V lost 2 bases, J lost 6 bases, and 13 bases lay in between. Here the CDR3 reads CASSLLGAMAGELFF. CDR3 in DNA: TGTGCCAGCAGCTTACTAGGGGCTATGGCCGGGGAGCTGTTTTTT.

This clone was counted once. This chain joins TRBV5-4 and TRBJ2-3, with TRBD2 matching over 11 bases. V was pared by 5 bases and J by 2 bases, with 7 bases of the junction left unmatched. The CDR3 runs 16 residues. CDR1 and CDR2 from the germline V gene are SGHNT and YYREEE (reference sequence). CDR3 nucleotides: TGTGCCAGCAGATTAGCGGGGGGGAGTGTCACAGATACGCAGTATTTT. This codes for CASRLAGGSVTDTQYF.

This clone has just one count. The genes are TRBV19 and TRBJ2-7; D unresolved. Germline CDR1 LNHDA, CDR2 SQIVND (reference sequence). The CDR3 is 14 residues long. Trimming shortened V by 3 bases and J by 4 bases, and 13 bases separated the two germline ends. Here the CDR3 reads CASSITALRYEQYF. In DNA form, the CDR3 reads TGTGCCAGTAGTATTACTGCGCTCAGGTACGAGCAGTACTTC.

The sample holds a few counts of this clone. This sequence joins TRBV6-5 and TRBJ2-1; D is possibly TRBD1 (6 bases). The CDR3 spans 11 residues. Germline CDR1 and CDR2: MNHEY and SVGAGI. The V and J ends lost 6 bases and 7 bases respectively, with 7 bases between them. CDR3 amino acids: CASSQGNEQFF. As DNA, the CDR3 is TGTGCCAGCAGCCAGGGGAATGAGCAGTTCTTC.

The gene calls are TRBV9 and TRBJ2-2; weak D call: TRBD1 (5 bases). V lost 4 bases and J 7 bases, leaving 11 bases between the germline ends. CDR1 is SGDLS, CDR2 YYNGEE, per germline. CDR3 length: 13 amino acids. CDR3 in amino acids: CASSISRDGELFF. Here the CDR3 DNA reads TGTGCCAGCAGCATTTCCAGGGACGGGGAGCTGTTTTTT.

As DNA, the CDR3 is TGTGCCAGTAGTATTTTTGGGGGCGATTCCTACGAGCAGTACTTC. It encodes CASSIFGGDSYEQYF. The genes are TRBV19 and TRBJ2-7, with D perhaps matching TRBD1 (6 bases). The V and J ends lost 3 bases and 1 base respectively, with 13 bases between them. CDR1 and CDR2 from the germline V gene are LNHDA and SQIVND (reference sequence). The CDR3 totals 15 residues.